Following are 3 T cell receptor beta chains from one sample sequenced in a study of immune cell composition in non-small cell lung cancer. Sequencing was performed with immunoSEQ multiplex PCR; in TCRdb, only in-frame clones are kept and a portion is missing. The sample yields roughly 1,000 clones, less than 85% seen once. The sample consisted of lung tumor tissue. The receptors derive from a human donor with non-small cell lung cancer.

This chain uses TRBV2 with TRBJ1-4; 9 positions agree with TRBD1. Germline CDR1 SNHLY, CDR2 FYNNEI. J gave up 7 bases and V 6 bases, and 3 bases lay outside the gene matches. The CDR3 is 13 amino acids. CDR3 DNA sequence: TGTGCCAGCAGGGGGACAGGGATTGAAAAACTGTTTTTT. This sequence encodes CASRGTGIEKLFF.

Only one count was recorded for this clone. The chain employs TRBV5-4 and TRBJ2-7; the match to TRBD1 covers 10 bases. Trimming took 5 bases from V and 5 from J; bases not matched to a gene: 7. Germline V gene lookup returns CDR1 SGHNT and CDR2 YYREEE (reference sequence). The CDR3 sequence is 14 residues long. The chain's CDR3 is CASRPGQGSHEQYF. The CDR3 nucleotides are TGTGCCAGCAGACCGGGACAGGGGTCCCACGAGCAGTACTTC.

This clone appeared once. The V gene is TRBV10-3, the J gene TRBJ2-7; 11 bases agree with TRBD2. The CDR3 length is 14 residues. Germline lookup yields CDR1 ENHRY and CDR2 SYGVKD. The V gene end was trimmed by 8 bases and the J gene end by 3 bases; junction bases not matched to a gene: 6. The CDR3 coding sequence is TGTGCCATCCATAGCGGGGGGGAAATCTACGAGCAGTACTTC. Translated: CAIHSGGEIYEQYF.